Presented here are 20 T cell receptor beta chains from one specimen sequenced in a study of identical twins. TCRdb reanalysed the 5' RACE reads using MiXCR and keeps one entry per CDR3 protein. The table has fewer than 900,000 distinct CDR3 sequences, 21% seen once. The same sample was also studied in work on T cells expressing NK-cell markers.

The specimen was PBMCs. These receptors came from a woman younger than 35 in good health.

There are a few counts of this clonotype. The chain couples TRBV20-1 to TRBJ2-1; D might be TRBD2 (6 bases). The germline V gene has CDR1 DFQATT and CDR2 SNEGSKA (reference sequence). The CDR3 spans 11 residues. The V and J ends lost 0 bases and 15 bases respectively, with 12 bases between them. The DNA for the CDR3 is TGCAGTGCTAGAGATGTCGGGGGATTGTTCTTC. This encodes CSARDVGGLFF.

CDR3 amino acids: CASSQVGLAGAYEQYF. The CDR3 DNA sequence: TGCGCCAGCAGCCAAGTGGGGCTAGCGGGAGCCTACGAGCAGTACTTC. V usage is TRBV4-3 and J usage is TRBJ2-7; 10 bases are a match to TRBD2. The junction had 5 bases not matched to a gene; V was cut back by 1 base and J by 2 bases. The CDR3 totals 16 residues. CDR1 LGHNA and CDR2 YSLEER come from the germline V gene.

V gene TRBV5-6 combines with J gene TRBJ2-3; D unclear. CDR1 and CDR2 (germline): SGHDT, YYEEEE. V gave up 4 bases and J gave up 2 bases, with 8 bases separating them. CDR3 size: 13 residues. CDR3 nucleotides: TGTGCCAGCAGCCGTACCTACACAGATACGCAGTATTTT. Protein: CASSRTYTDTQYF.

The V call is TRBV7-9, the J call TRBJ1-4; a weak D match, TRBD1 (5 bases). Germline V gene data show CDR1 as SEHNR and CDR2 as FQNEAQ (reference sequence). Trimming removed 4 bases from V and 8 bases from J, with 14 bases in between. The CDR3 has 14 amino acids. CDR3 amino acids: CASSSSGTWEKLFF. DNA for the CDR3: TGTGCCAGCAGCTCTTCTGGGACTTGGGAAAAACTGTTTTTT.

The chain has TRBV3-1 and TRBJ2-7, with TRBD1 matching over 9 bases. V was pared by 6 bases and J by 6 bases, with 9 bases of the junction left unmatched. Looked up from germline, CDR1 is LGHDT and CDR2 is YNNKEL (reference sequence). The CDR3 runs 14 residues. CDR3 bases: TGTGCCAGCAGTATATTGGACAGGGGTTTCGAGCAGTACTTC. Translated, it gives CASSILDRGFEQYF.

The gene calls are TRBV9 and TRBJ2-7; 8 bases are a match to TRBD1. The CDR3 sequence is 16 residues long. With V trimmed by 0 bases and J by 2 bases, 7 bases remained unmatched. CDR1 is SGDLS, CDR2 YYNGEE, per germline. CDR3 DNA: TGTGCCAGCAGCGTAGATGGGGGGACAGGTCCCTACGAGCAGTACTTC. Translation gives CASSVDGGTGPYEQYF.

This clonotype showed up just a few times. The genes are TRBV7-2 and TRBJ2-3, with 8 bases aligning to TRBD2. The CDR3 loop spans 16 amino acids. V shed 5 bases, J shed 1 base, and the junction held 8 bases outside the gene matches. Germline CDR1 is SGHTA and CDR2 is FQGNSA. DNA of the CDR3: TGTGCCAGCAGCCCCCTCCGGGGGGGCGGCACAGATACGCAGTATTTT. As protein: CASSPLRGGGTDTQYF. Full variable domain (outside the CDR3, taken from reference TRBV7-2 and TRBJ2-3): GAGVSQSPSNKVTEKGKDVELRCDPISGHTALYWYRQSLGQGLEFLIYFQGNSAPDKSGLPSDRFSAERTGGSVSTLTIQRTQQEDSAVYLCASSPLRGGGTDTQYFGPGTRLTVL.

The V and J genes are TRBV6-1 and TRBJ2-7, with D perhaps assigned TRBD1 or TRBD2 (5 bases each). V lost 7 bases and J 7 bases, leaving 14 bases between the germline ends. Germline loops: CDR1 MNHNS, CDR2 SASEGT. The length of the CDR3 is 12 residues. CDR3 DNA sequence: TGTGCCAGCATTGAGGGGTTGCGGGAGCAGTACTTC. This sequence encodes CASIEGLREQYF.

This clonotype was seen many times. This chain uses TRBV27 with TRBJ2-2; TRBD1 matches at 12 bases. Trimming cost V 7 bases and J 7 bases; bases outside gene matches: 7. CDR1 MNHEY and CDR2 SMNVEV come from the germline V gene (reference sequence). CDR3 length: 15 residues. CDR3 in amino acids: CASTMGQGAVGELFF. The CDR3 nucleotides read TGTGCCAGCACCATGGGACAGGGGGCAGTCGGGGAGCTGTTTTTT.

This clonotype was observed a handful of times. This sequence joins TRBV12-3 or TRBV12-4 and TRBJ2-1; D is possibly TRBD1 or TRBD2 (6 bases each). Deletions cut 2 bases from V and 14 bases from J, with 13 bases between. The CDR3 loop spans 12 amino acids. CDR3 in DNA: TGTGCCAGCAGTTTACGGGGGCAAGTTGAGTTCTTC. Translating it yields CASSLRGQVEFF.

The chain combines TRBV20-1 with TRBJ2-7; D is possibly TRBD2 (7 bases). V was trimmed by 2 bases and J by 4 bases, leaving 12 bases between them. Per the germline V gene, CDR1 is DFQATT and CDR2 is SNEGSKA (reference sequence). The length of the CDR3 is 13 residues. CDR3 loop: CSARSAGAYEQYF. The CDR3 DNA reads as TGCAGTGCTAGAAGCGCGGGGGCTTACGAGCAGTACTTC.

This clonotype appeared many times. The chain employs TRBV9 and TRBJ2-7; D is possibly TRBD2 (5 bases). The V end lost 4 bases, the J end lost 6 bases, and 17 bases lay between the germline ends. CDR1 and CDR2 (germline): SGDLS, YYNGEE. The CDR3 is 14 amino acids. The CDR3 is CASSSTRTPLEQYF. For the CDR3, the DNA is TGTGCCAGCAGCTCAACTAGGACTCCCCTCGAGCAGTACTTC.

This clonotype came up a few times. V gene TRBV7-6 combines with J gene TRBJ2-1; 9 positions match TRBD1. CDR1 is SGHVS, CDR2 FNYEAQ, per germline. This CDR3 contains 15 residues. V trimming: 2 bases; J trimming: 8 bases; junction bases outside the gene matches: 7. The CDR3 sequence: CASSLTGGVSDEQFF. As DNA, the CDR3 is TGTGCCAGCAGCTTAACAGGGGGCGTTAGCGATGAGCAGTTCTTC. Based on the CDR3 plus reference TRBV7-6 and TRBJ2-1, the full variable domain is GAGVSQSPRYKVTKRGQDVALRCDPISGHVSLYWYRQALGQGPEFLTYFNYEAQQDKSGLPNDRFSAERPEGSISTLTIQRTEQRDSAMYRCASSLTGGVSDEQFFGPGTRLTVL.

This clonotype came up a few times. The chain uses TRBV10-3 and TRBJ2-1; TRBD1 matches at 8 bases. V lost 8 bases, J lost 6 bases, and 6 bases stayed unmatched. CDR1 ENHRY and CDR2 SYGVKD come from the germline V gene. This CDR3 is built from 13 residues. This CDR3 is CAIHRGTGNEQFF. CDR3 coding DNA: TGTGCCATCCACAGGGGGACAGGCAATGAGCAGTTCTTC.

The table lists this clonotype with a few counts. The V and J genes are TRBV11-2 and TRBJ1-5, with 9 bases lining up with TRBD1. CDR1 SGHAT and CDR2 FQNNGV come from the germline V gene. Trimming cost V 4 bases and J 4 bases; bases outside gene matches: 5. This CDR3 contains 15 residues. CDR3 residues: CASSSIQGANQPQHF. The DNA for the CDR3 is TGTGCCAGCAGCTCGATACAGGGGGCAAATCAGCCCCAGCATTTT.

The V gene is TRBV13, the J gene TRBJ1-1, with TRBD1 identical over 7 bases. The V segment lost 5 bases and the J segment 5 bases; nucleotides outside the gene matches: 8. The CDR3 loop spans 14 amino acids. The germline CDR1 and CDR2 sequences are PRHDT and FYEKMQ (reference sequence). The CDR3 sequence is CASSGEGAETEAFF. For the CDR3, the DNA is TGTGCCAGCAGCGGGGAGGGGGCCGAGACTGAAGCTTTCTTT.

The CDR3 is CSATDRGSEAFF. The CDR3 region has the DNA TGCAGTGCTACGGACAGGGGCAGTGAAGCTTTCTTT. The V gene is TRBV20-1, the J gene TRBJ1-1, with 9 nucleotides matching TRBD1. J gave up 7 bases and V 4 bases, and 4 bases lay outside the gene matches. The CDR3 spans 12 residues. Per the germline V gene, CDR1 is DFQATT and CDR2 is SNEGSKA (reference sequence).

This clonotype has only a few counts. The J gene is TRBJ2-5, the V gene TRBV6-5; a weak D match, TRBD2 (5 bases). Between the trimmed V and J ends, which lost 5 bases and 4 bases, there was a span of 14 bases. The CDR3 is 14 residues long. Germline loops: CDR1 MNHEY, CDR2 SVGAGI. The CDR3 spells CASSHGERGETQYF. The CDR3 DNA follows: TGTGCCAGCAGTCACGGGGAACGGGGAGAGACCCAGTACTTC.

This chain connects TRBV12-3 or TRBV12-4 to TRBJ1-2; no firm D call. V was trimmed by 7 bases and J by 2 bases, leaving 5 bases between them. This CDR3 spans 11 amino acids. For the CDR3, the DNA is TGTGCCAGCAAGACCAACTATGGCTACACCTTC. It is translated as CASKTNYGYTF.

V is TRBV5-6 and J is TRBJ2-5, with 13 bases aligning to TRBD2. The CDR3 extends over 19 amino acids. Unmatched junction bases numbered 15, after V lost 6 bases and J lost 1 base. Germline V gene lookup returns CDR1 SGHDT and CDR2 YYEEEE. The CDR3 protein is CASTSGLAGASSLQETQYF. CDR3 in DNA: TGTGCCAGCACCTCAGGACTAGCGGGGGCCTCGTCCCTCCAAGAGACCCAGTACTTC. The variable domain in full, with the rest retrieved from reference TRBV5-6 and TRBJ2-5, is DAGVTQSPTHLIKTRGQQVTLRCSPKSGHDTVSWYQQALGQGPQFIFQYYEEEERQRGNFPDRFSGHQFPNYSSELNVNALLLGDSALYLCASTSGLAGASSLQETQYFGPGTRLLVL.